A single sample gave rise to the 5 T cell receptor beta chains below, sequenced in a study of T cells after yellow fever vaccination (dated by TCRdb to about 2019). The method behind the library was 5' RACE. TCRdb names Illumina NovaSeq 6000 as the instrument used. The public reads were run again by TCRdb, first through fastp at Q25 and then through MiXCR, and only productive beta chains were kept. A single entry per CDR3 protein holds the most common genes and DNA from its merged rows. The sample contains a few hundred thousand distinct CDR3 sequences, 3.5% to 4.5% of them found a single time. Roughly a quarter of the sample belongs to the ten largest clones. The sample's treatment or condition label, decoded: live attenuated yellow fever vaccine strain. This specimen was PBMCs, taken 5 days after the yellow fever booster vaccination. Source of these receptors: a man between 18 and 35 years old who received the YFV17D yellow fever vaccine.

This chain joins TRBV3-1 and TRBJ2-5, with D unclear. V was clipped by 0 bases and J by 7 bases, with 18 bases between them. The germline V gene has CDR1 LGHDT and CDR2 YNNKEL (reference sequence). This CDR3 has 16 residues. CDR3: CASSQDRGVGSGTQYF. In nucleotides, the CDR3 is TGTGCCAGCAGCCAAGATCGTGGTGTGGGGTCGGGGACCCAGTACTTC.

This clonotype was observed a few times. This rearrangement joins TRBV6-5 to TRBJ2-1, with D possibly matching TRBD2 (6 bases). V was shortened by 5 bases and J by 8 bases, with 19 bases between the two germline ends. The CDR3 sequence is 15 residues long. Per germline, CDR1 MNHEY and CDR2 SVGAGI. CDR3 bases: TGTGCCAGCAGTCTTGGAGGCGGGGTAATTCATGAGCAGTTCTTC. Its translation: CASSLGGGVIHEQFF.

This clonotype was seen many times. The chain carries TRBV5-1 and TRBJ2-7; D is unresolved. This CDR3 contains 14 residues. Per the germline V gene, CDR1 is SGHRS and CDR2 is YFSETQ. Deletions cut 5 bases from V and 2 bases from J, with 14 bases between. CDR3 protein: CASRGNPNAYEQYF. In DNA, the CDR3 is TGCGCCAGCAGAGGGAACCCAAACGCCTACGAGCAGTACTTC.

This clonotype appeared a few times. This chain links TRBV2 with TRBJ1-3, with 8 bases fitting TRBD1. From germline, CDR1 is SNHLY and CDR2 FYNNEI. This CDR3 comprises 15 residues. Unmatched junction bases numbered 8, after V lost 6 bases and J lost 4 bases. The DNA of the CDR3 is TGTGCCAGCAGCTATCAGGGGGCAGTCGGAAACACCATATATTTT. Its translation: CASSYQGAVGNTIYF. The entire variable domain, with the rest obtained from reference TRBV2 and TRBJ1-3, is as follows: EPEVTQTPSHQVTQMGQEVILRCVPISNHLYFYWYRQILGQKVEFLVSFYNNEISEKSEIFDDQFSVERPDGSNFTLKIRSTKLEDSAMYFCASSYQGAVGNTIYFGEGSWLTVV.

The genes are TRBV29-1 and TRBJ2-1; 8 nucleotides agree with TRBD1. The CDR3 length is 15 residues. The germline V gene encodes CDR1 SQVTM and CDR2 ANQGSEA. With 7 bases clipped from V and 4 bases from J, the junction kept 12 bases outside the gene matches. The CDR3 sequence: CSANRLDRAYNEQFF. Written as DNA, the CDR3 is TGCAGCGCCAACCGGCTGGACAGGGCTTACAATGAGCAGTTCTTC.